The rows below give T cell receptor beta chains drawn from one sample of a study of control samples from healthy donors and cancer patients. This table comes from immunoSEQ multiplex PCR, and its TCRdb copy is limited to in-frame clones, with some not included. The profile shows 90,000 to 130,000 clones, approximately 82% of them singletons. Material for sequencing was blood. Receptor source: a young man in good health. Both conserved end residues are part of each CDR3. The order of the fields is J gene, D gene, clone size, V gene, CDR3 protein, CDR3 DNA. D genes are given only for firm matches. Some rows mark clone size as missing; the rest say once, few, many or name a class of expanded clone.

>TRBJ1-2|.|.|TRBV5-1
CASSTGRVPMARGYTF
TGCGCCAGCAGCACTGGACGGGTCCCTATGGCGAGGGGCTACACCTTC
>TRBJ1-1|.|once|TRBV19
CASSMTIGSPEAFF
TGTGCCAGTAGTATGACGATTGGGAGTCCTGAAGCTTTCTTT
>TRBJ2-7|.|.|TRBV7-2
CASSLLREAYEQYF
TGTGCCAGCAGCTTACTTAGGGAAGCCTACGAGCAGTACTTC
>TRBJ2-3|TRBD2|few|TRBV6-4
CASRKLAGGTDTQYF
TGTGCCAGCAGGAAACTAGCGGGGGGCACAGATACGCAGTATTTT
>TRBJ2-7|.|.|TRBV7-9
CASSHTGGPGYEQYF
TGTGCCAGCAGCCATACCGGGGGGCCGGGTTACGAGCAGTACTTC
>TRBJ1-2|.|few|TRBV27
CASSSPWRGIGYTF
TGTGCCAGCAGTTCCCCCTGGCGGGGGATTGGCTACACCTTC
>TRBJ1-5|TRBD1|.|TRBV19
CATHRDRVGQPQHF
TGTGCCACGCACCGGGACAGGGTCGGACAGCCCCAGCATTTT
>TRBJ1-1|.|.|TRBV5-6
CASSLALGNTEAFF
TGTGCCAGCAGCTTGGCTTTGGGAAACACTGAAGCTTTCTTT
>TRBJ2-7|TRBD1|.|TRBV13
CASSPGTDPSYEQYF
TGTGCCAGCAGCCCTGGGACAGATCCGTCCTACGAGCAGTACTTC
>TRBJ1-5|TRBD1|.|TRBV4-1
CASSVLNRGPDQPQHF
TGCGCCAGCAGCGTTCTGAACAGGGGACCCGATCAGCCCCAGCATTTT
>TRBJ1-4|.|.|TRBV27
CASRAPGNEKLFF
TGTGCCAGCAGGGCACCCGGAAATGAAAAACTGTTTTTT
>TRBJ1-4|.|.|TRBV4-3
CASSQDLGLYEKLFF
TGCGCCAGCAGCCAAGATTTAGGTCTGTACGAAAAACTGTTTTTT
>TRBJ1-6|TRBD1|.|TRBV9
CASSPAGTGKNSPLHF
TGTGCCAGCAGCCCAGCCGGGACAGGGAAGAATTCACCCCTCCACTTT